These 27 T cell receptor beta chains originate from one sample sequenced in a study of T-cell reconstitution after alpha-beta-depleted transplantation in children. TCRbeta library construction was performed incorporating unique molecular identifiers. TCRdb passed the PCR reads through MiXCR, listing each CDR3 protein once. This table has about 610,000 distinct CDR3 sequences, roughly a tenth appearing once. Sequencing was performed on PBMCs from the stem cell graft donor, taken from the stem cell graft. These receptors all stem from a human donor who donated a stem cell graft to a child with acute myeloid leukemia.

This clonotype was detected a few times. As DNA, the CDR3 is TGTGCCATCAGTGACGGACGGGGCTACGAGCAGTACTTC. Encoded protein: CAISDGRGYEQYF. The chain uses TRBV10-3 and TRBJ2-7; maybe TRBD2 (5 bases). V lost 3 bases to trimming and J lost 3 bases, with 9 bases between them. The CDR3 loop spans 13 amino acids. Germline V lookup: CDR1 ENHRY, CDR2 SYGVKD.

This clonotype was counted many times. V and J are TRBV12-3 or TRBV12-4 and TRBJ2-1; 9 bases fit TRBD2. CDR3 size: 16 residues. The trim removed 2 bases at V and 4 bases at J, leaving 6 bases unmatched. CDR3 nucleotides: TGTGCCAGCAGTTTACAGCAAGCGGGAGGTTACAATGAGCAGTTCTTC. It specifies CASSLQQAGGYNEQFF.

At least ten counts were recorded for this clonotype. Written as DNA, the CDR3 is TGTGCCAGCAGCCTTAGCTACTCCGGGACTAGCGGGAGGGCCTCCTACGAGCAGTACTTC. Its protein is CASSLSYSGTSGRASYEQYF. This chain joins TRBV12-3 or TRBV12-4 and TRBJ2-7; 16 bases are shared with TRBD2. This CDR3 is built from 20 residues. The trim removed 6 bases at V and 0 bases at J, leaving 14 bases unmatched.

V gene TRBV5-1 combines with J gene TRBJ1-1; 7 bases align to TRBD1. The V segment lost 4 bases and the J segment 0 bases; nucleotides outside the gene matches: 6. The CDR3 totals 15 residues. Germline V gives CDR1 SGHRS, CDR2 YFSETQ. The CDR3 here is CASSGRQGMNTEAFF. CDR3 nucleotides: TGCGCCAGCAGCGGGAGACAGGGTATGAACACTGAAGCTTTCTTT.

This clonotype showed up just a few times. This chain links TRBV4-3 with TRBJ2-2; D is uncertain. V was clipped by 4 bases and J by 1 base, with 7 bases between them. This CDR3 is built from 14 residues. Germline CDR1 reads LGHNA; CDR2 reads YSLEER. The DNA of the CDR3 is TGCGCCAGCAGCCGCAGCCAGAACACCGGGGAGCTGTTTTTT. This translates into CASSRSQNTGELFF.

This clonotype came up a few times. This rearrangement joins TRBV2 to TRBJ2-5, with a possible D match to TRBD1 (6 bases). The V gene's germline CDR1 is SNHLY and CDR2 FYNNEI. Trimming shortened V by 1 base and J by 5 bases, and 14 bases separated the two germline ends. This CDR3 is 15 amino acids long. CDR3 nucleotide sequence: TGTGCCAGCAGTGAAGTGGGACACCCTGGGGAGACCCAGTACTTC. Its protein product is CASSEVGHPGETQYF.

V usage is TRBV3-1 and J usage is TRBJ2-7; 7 bases are shared with TRBD2. Germline V CDR1 and CDR2: LGHDT, YNNKEL (reference sequence). The J segment lost 0 bases and the V segment lost 4 bases, leaving 12 bases of the junction unmatched. The CDR3 contains 17 residues. CDR3 sequence reads: CASSLSTGGSISYEQYF. The CDR3 nucleotides are TGTGCCAGCAGCCTAAGCACCGGGGGGTCCATCTCCTACGAGCAGTACTTC.

This clonotype was detected only a few times. The chain joins TRBV12-3 or TRBV12-4 to TRBJ1-2, with no clear D. This CDR3 comprises 15 residues. Trimming took 3 bases from V and 0 from J, leaving 11 bases between them. The CDR3 sequence: CASSLSAASNYGYTF. In DNA, the CDR3 is TGTGCCAGCAGTTTGAGCGCAGCGTCTAACTATGGCTACACCTTC.

The sample holds a few counts of this clonotype. The rearrangement joins TRBV7-2 to TRBJ1-1; D perhaps matches TRBD1 (6 bases). The CDR3 contains 14 residues. V lost 1 base to trimming and J lost 4 bases, with 10 bases between them. CDR1 is SGHTA, CDR2 FQGNSA, per germline. CDR3 DNA: TGTGCCAGCAGCTTAGTGGGACAATCCACTGAAGCTTTCTTT. Translation gives CASSLVGQSTEAFF.

This clonotype was counted only a few times. V is TRBV11-2 and J is TRBJ2-3; 8 bases line up with TRBD2. V trimming: 3 bases; J trimming: 2 bases; junction bases outside the gene matches: 10. CDR3 length: 17 residues. Germline V lookup: CDR1 SGHAT, CDR2 FQNNGV. The CDR3 sequence: CASSLAGGGGITDTQYF. In DNA form, the CDR3 reads TGTGCCAGCAGCTTGGCCGGGGGGGGAGGAATCACAGATACGCAGTATTTT.

This clonotype appeared many times. The V call is TRBV3-1, the J call TRBJ2-7; TRBD1 agrees at 7 bases. This CDR3 has 11 residues. CDR1 and CDR2 from the germline V gene are LGHDT and YNNKEL (reference sequence). The V and J ends lost 1 base and 9 bases, in that order; junction bases with no gene match: 0. CDR3 loop: CASSQGQGQYF. The CDR3 bases are TGTGCCAGCAGCCAAGGACAGGGGCAGTACTTC.

This clonotype was counted ten times or more. The CDR3, as DNA: TGTGCCACGAGGCGGGGGTCTAGCACAGATACGCAGTATTTT. It is translated as CATRRGSSTDTQYF. The chain uses TRBV24-1 and TRBJ2-3; 7 positions agree with TRBD2. Per germline, CDR1 KGHDR and CDR2 SFDVKD. V lost 10 bases to trimming and J lost 0 bases; unmatched junction nucleotides: 6. The CDR3 runs 14 residues.

This clonotype was detected many times. The V call is TRBV4-3, the J call TRBJ2-7, with D tentatively TRBD1 or TRBD2 (6 bases each). The V and J ends lost 0 bases and 4 bases respectively, with 19 bases between them. CDR1 is LGHNA and CDR2 is YSLEER in the germline V gene. The CDR3 totals 17 residues. The CDR3 region has the DNA TGCGCCAGCAGCCAAGAATATTGGGCAGGGGAGGTTTACGAGCAGTACTTC. Amino acids: CASSQEYWAGEVYEQYF.

This clonotype turned up a few times. V is TRBV29-1 and J is TRBJ1-3, with D unclear. The CDR3 loop spans 14 amino acids. Trimming took 1 base from V and 3 from J, leaving 10 bases between them. CDR1 SQVTM and CDR2 ANQGSEA come from the germline V gene. The chain's CDR3 is CSVEGPVGGNTIYF. The CDR3 coding sequence is TGCAGCGTTGAAGGCCCGGTCGGTGGAAACACCATATATTTT. The full variable domain, rest sourced from reference TRBV29-1 and TRBJ1-3, is SAVISQKPSRDICQRGTSLTIQCQVDSQVTMMFWYRQQPGQSLTLIATANQGSEATYESGFVIDKFPISRPNLTFSTLTVSNMSPEDSSIYLCSVEGPVGGNTIYFGEGSWLTVV.

This clonotype was recorded many times. The chain joins TRBV6-2 or TRBV6-3 to TRBJ2-2, with 7 bases lining up with TRBD1. Germline CDR1 and CDR2: MNHEY and SVGEGT. Germline trimming cut 5 bases from V and 5 bases from J; bases unmatched to any gene: 5. The CDR3 consists of 14 residues. This CDR3 is CASSPQTGTGELFF. CDR3 coding DNA: TGTGCCAGCAGTCCCCAGACAGGGACCGGGGAGCTGTTTTTT.

This clonotype was seen ten or more times. The chain links TRBV29-1 to TRBJ2-1; D gene uncertain. V lost 1 base to trimming and J lost 5 bases, with 3 bases between them. The V gene's germline CDR1 is SQVTM and CDR2 ANQGSEA. The CDR3 is 11 residues long. The CDR3, as DNA: TGCAGCGTTGAAGGGAACAATGAGCAGTTCTTC. It codes for CSVEGNNEQFF.

The chain links TRBV9 to TRBJ1-1; D not certain. The CDR3 has 14 amino acids. CDR1 is SGDLS and CDR2 is YYNGEE in the germline V gene. V was clipped by 2 bases and J by 4 bases, with 12 bases between them. In DNA, the CDR3 is TGTGCCAGCAGCGTTGGGGAATGGGGCACTGAAGCTTTCTTT. Its translation is CASSVGEWGTEAFF.

The genes are TRBV3-1 and TRBJ1-6; D is unresolved. The length of the CDR3 is 14 residues. CDR1 is LGHDT, CDR2 YNNKEL, per germline (reference sequence). Trimming removed 3 bases at V and 8 bases at J, with 11 bases between. The CDR3 region has the DNA TGTGCCAGCAGCCAGGTCCCCGGAGATTCACCCCTCCACTTT. Its translation: CASSQVPGDSPLHF.

This clonotype was counted between two and nine times. V is TRBV4-1 and J is TRBJ2-5; TRBD2 aligns across 11 bases. Germline CDR1 MGHRA, CDR2 YSYEKL. This CDR3 contains 17 residues. V lost 7 bases to trimming and J lost 7 bases; unmatched junction nucleotides: 17. The CDR3 loop reads CASNNPLAGGPAGTQYF. CDR3 sequence (DNA): TGCGCCAGCAACAATCCCCTAGCGGGAGGCCCTGCGGGGACCCAGTACTTC.

On this clonotype: A single base separates this from a much larger clone, so it may be a read error. Because it lacks the conserved phenylalanine or tryptophan at the end, this CDR3 is likely a read error. The gene calls are TRBV29-1 and TRBJ2-1; TRBD2 might be the D (5 bases). V gave up 7 bases and J gave up 7 bases, with 8 bases separating them. CDR3 size: 10 residues. CDR1 and CDR2 (germline): SQVTM, ANQGSEA. The CDR3 here is CSGVANEQFL. Written as DNA, the CDR3 is TGCAGCGGGGTAGCGAATGAGCAGTTCCTC.

The chain couples TRBV3-1 to TRBJ1-3; tentatively, D is TRBD1 (5 bases). The length of the CDR3 is 16 residues. Germline CDR1 LGHDT, CDR2 YNNKEL (reference sequence). V lost 4 bases and J lost 0, with 13 bases in between. In DNA, the CDR3 is TGTGCCAGCAGCCCCCGGGACGGGAGCTCTGGAAACACCATATATTTT. Translation: CASSPRDGSSGNTIYF. The variable domain in full, completed from reference TRBV3-1 and TRBJ1-3, reads DTAVSQTPKYLVTQMGNDKSIKCEQNLGHDTMYWYKQDSKKFLKIMFSYNNKELIINETVPNRFSPKSPDKAHLNLHINSLELGDSAVYFCASSPRDGSSGNTIYFGEGSWLTVV.

In its sample, this clonotype was seen a few times. CDR3 amino acids: CATSTSGSTDTQYF. The CDR3 DNA reads TGTGCCACCAGTACTAGCGGAAGCACAGATACGCAGTATTTT. The rearrangement joins TRBV24-1 to TRBJ2-3; 8 nucleotides match TRBD2. CDR1 is KGHDR and CDR2 is SFDVKD in the germline V gene. With V trimmed by 6 bases and J by 0 bases, 1 base remained unmatched. The CDR3 extends over 14 amino acids.

This chain connects TRBV12-3 or TRBV12-4 to TRBJ2-1; possibly TRBD2 for D (5 bases). The CDR3 length is 16 residues. The V and J ends lost 7 bases and 0 bases respectively, with 16 bases between them. In nucleotides, the CDR3 is TGTGCCAGCACATGGGGTAGTGGGAGCTCCTACAATGAGCAGTTCTTC. Its translation is CASTWGSGSSYNEQFF.

This clonotype was recorded many times. The rearrangement links TRBV4-2 to TRBJ2-1; 8 positions match TRBD1. This CDR3 spans 16 amino acids. The V gene's germline CDR1 is LGHNA and CDR2 YNFKEQ. V was pared by 2 bases and J by 4 bases, with 7 bases of the junction left unmatched. The chain's CDR3 is CASSQYQGAGYNEQFF. CDR3 nucleotides: TGTGCCAGCAGCCAATATCAGGGGGCGGGATACAATGAGCAGTTCTTC.

The sample holds a few counts of this clonotype. The V call is TRBV5-1, the J call TRBJ1-1; the match to TRBD1 covers 10 bases. Germline values: CDR1 SGHRS, CDR2 YFSETQ. Losses at the gene ends were 4 bases for V and 3 bases for J; bases not matched to a gene: 9. The CDR3 consists of 16 residues. Written as DNA, the CDR3 is TGCGCCAGCAGCCGACAGGGGGCAAGGATGGACACTGAAGCTTTCTTT. This encodes CASSRQGARMDTEAFF.

This clonotype was detected ten times or more. The chain is built from TRBV12-3 or TRBV12-4 and TRBJ1-5; weak D call: TRBD1 (5 bases). CDR3 length: 14 residues. Deletions cut 6 bases from V and 5 bases from J, with 14 bases between. Written as DNA, the CDR3 is TGTGCCAGCAGAGACAGTAATCCACATCAGCCCCAGCATTTT. Residues: CASRDSNPHQPQHF.

The J gene is TRBJ2-3, the V gene TRBV12-3 or TRBV12-4, with 14 positions matching TRBD2. J was trimmed by 5 bases and V by 6 bases; bases with no gene match: 4. This CDR3 has 15 amino acids. CDR3 residues: CASRTGLAGGDTQYF. The CDR3 DNA reads as TGTGCCAGCAGGACCGGACTAGCGGGAGGAGATACGCAGTATTTT.